Listed below are T cell receptor beta chains from one sample, sequenced in a study of blood T cell repertoires in COVID-19. The protocol was immunoSEQ multiplex PCR, while the TCRdb copy is restricted to in-frame clones and leaves out a portion. The sample includes 95,000 to 100,000 clones, 70% to 90% of them seen just once. Input material: peripheral blood. The receptors derive from a man at least 80 years old with acute or convalescent COVID-19. Each CDR3 is given with its conserved first and last residue. The order of the fields is D gene, J gene, V gene, clone size, CDR3 DNA, CDR3 protein. The D gene is left open where the match is weak. Size is omitted from some rows. Given values are once, few, many or a class for expanded clones.

>.|TRBJ2-6|TRBV6-2/TRBV6-3|.
TGTGCCAGCAGTTACGTGGGGCAAAGACGGGCCAACGTCCTGACTTTC
CASSYVGQRRANVLTF
>TRBD1|TRBJ2-3|TRBV5-4|.
TGTGCCAGCAGCTTAACAGGGGGGGATACGCAGTATTTT
CASSLTGGDTQYF
>TRBD1|TRBJ2-7|TRBV25-1|.
TGTGCCAGCAGACAGGGGGCCTACGAGCAGTACTTC
CASRQGAYEQYF
>TRBD1|TRBJ1-1|TRBV28|.
TGTGCCAGCAGTACAGGGGGCATGAGGACTGAAGCTTTCTTT
CASSTGGMRTEAFF
>TRBD2|TRBJ2-5|TRBV2|.
TGTGCCAGCAGTCCCGCCGGGACTAGCGGGAGAGGGGACCAAGAGACCCAGTACTTC
CASSPAGTSGRGDQETQYF
>.|TRBJ1-1|TRBV11-2|.
TGTGCCAGCAGCTTAGATGGTTCAGTTACTGAAGCTTTCTTT
CASSLDGSVTEAFF
>TRBD1|TRBJ2-3|TRBV28|.
TGTGCCAGCAGTCTGACAGGGGACCTTAATACGCAGTATTTT
CASSLTGDLNTQYF
>TRBD1|TRBJ2-3|TRBV7-3|.
TGTGCCAGCAGGCGTCTTCCGGGGACAGCAGATACGCAGTATTTT
CASRRLPGTADTQYF
>.|TRBJ2-7|TRBV5-6|.
TGTGCCGGACCGGACAGAAGCTCCTACGAGCAGTACTTC
CAGPDRSSYEQYF
>TRBD1|TRBJ1-2|TRBV19|.
TGTGCCAGTAGTCCCAGACAGGGCGGCGATGGCTACACCTTC
CASSPRQGGDGYTF
>.|TRBJ2-7|TRBV7-2|once
TGTGCCAGCAGCCCCGACGCTAGCGCGTCCTCCTACGAGCAGTACTTC
CASSPDASASSYEQYF
>TRBD1|TRBJ2-5|TRBV6-2/TRBV6-3|.
TGTGCCAGCAGTGACAGGGTTCCAGAGACCCAGTACTTC
CASSDRVPETQYF
>.|TRBJ2-7|TRBV18|.
TGTGCCAGCTCACCGTCCGGGGACTACGAGCAGTACTTC
CASSPSGDYEQYF
>TRBD2|TRBJ2-1|TRBV7-2|few
TGTGCCAGCAGCTTCTCGCGGGAGGGCGGGGCTGAGCAGTTCTTC
CASSFSREGGAEQFF
>TRBD2|TRBJ2-2|TRBV11-2|.
TGTGCCAGCAGCCCGACGCGGGAGGGGGAGCTGTTTTTT
CASSPTREGELFF
>.|TRBJ2-6|TRBV6-1|.
TGTGCCAGCAGTGAAGCAGGGAGCTCTGGGGCCAACGTCCTGACTTTC
CASSEAGSSGANVLTF
>.|TRBJ1-2|TRBV4-3|.
TGCGCCAGCAGCCAAGATACCGACAGGCCTCAAGGCTACACCTTC
CASSQDTDRPQGYTF
>TRBD1|TRBJ1-2|TRBV28|.
TGTGCCAGCAGTTTGGCCGGACAGGGGGGTGGCTACACCTTC
CASSLAGQGGGYTF
>TRBD2|TRBJ2-7|TRBV15|.
TGTGCCACCAGCACCCGGACTAGTTCCGAGCAGTACTTC
CATSTRTSSEQYF
>.|TRBJ2-7|TRBV7-8|.
TGTGCCAGCAGCCCCGGGGGAGGGGGGTACGAGCAGTACTTC
CASSPGGGGYEQYF
>.|TRBJ2-7|TRBV11-3|.
TGTGCCAGCAGCCAAGGACACCCCTCCTACGAGCAGTACTTC
CASSQGHPSYEQYF
>TRBD2|TRBJ2-3|TRBV7-2|.
TGTGCCAGCAGCTTCTCTGGACTAGCGGGGCGAGTCCCGGATACGCAGTATTTT
CASSFSGLAGRVPDTQYF
>TRBD1|TRBJ1-2|TRBV7-8|.
TGTGCCAGCAGCTTATCGACAGGGGTGTCGTATGGCTACACCTTC
CASSLSTGVSYGYTF
>TRBD2|TRBJ2-1|TRBV4-1|.
TGCGCCAGCAGCCAACCCCCTAGCGGGAGCTTGTTTGAGCAGTTCTTC
CASSQPPSGSLFEQFF
>.|TRBJ1-5|TRBV7-8|.
TGTGCCAGCAGCTCAGGGGACGGCAATCAGCCCCAGCATTTT
CASSSGDGNQPQHF
>TRBD2|TRBJ2-1|TRBV7-2|.
TGTGCCAGCAGCTTAACTAGCGGGACTTACAATGAGCAGTTCTTC
CASSLTSGTYNEQFF